This TCR beta chain was identified during a study of shared clonotypes between healthy human individuals. At the level of the study: Every donor yielded three CD4 naive, three CD4 memory, two CD8 naive and one CD8 memory plate. Overall study findings and caveats: Across subsets, estimated richness was generally greater for naive than for memory populations.

Regarding this clone: The antigen is unknown.

The junction had 5 bases not matched to a gene; V was cut back by 1 base and J by 3 bases. CDR3 length equals 15 residues. Germline-derived CDR1 and CDR2 are GTSNPN and SVGIG (reference sequence). The CD4+ fraction was divided into a CD45RA+ naive subset and a CD45RA-negative memory subset. Sorted-subset replicate PCR reactions were performed with roughly 200 ng DNA, corresponding to roughly 30,000 T cell genomes. Data came from immunoSEQ multiplex PCR; TCRdb stores just in-frame clones and leaves some out. The repertoire holds around 940,000 clones, with approximately 76% as singletons. The rearrangement joins TRBV30 to TRBJ2-3; 9 bases are a match to TRBD2. Source material: memory CD4+ T cells sorted from blood. Stated subset: CD45RA-negative fraction. The TCR sequence derives from a man younger than 35 in good health. The CDR3, as DNA: TGTGCCTGGAGTGCGAGCGGGGGGTTGACAGATACGCAGTATTTT. Its protein product is CAWSASGGLTDTQYF.